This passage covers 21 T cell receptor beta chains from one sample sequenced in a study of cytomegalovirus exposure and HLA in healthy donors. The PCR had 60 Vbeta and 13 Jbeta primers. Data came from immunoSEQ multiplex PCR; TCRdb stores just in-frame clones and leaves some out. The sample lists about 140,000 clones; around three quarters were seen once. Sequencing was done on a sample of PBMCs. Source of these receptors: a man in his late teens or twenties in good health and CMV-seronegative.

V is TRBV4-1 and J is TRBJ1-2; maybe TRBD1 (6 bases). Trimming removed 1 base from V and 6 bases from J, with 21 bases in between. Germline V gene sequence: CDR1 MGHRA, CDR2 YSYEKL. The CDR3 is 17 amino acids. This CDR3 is CASSQVPTGALHDGYTF. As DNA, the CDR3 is TGCGCCAGCAGCCAAGTTCCGACAGGCGCTCTTCATGATGGCTACACCTTC.

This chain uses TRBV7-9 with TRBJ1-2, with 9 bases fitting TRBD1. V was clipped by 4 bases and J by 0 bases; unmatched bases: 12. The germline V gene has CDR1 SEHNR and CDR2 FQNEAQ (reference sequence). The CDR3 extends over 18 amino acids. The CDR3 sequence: CASSSKLKQGAANYGYTF. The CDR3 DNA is TGTGCCAGCAGCTCTAAGCTGAAACAGGGGGCAGCTAACTATGGCTACACCTTC.

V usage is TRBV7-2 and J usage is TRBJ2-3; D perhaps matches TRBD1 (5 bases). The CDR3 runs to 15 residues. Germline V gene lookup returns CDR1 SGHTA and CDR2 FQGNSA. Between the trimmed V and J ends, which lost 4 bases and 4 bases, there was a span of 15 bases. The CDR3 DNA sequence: TGTGCCAGCAGCTCCGGCCATGCCAGGGCAGATACGCAGTATTTT. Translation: CASSSGHARADTQYF.

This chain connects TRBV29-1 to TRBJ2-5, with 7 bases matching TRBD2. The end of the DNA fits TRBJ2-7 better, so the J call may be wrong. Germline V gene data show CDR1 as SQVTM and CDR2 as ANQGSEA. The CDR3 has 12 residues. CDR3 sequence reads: CSVVGGIYEQYF. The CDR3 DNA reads TGCAGCGTTGTCGGGGGGATTTACGAGCAGTACTTC.

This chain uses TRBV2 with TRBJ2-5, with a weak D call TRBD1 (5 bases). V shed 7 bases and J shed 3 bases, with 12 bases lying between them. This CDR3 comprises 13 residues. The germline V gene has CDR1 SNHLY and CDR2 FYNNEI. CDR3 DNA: TGTGCCAGCAAGGAGTCAGGGAAAGAGACCCAGTACTTC. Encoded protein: CASKESGKETQYF.

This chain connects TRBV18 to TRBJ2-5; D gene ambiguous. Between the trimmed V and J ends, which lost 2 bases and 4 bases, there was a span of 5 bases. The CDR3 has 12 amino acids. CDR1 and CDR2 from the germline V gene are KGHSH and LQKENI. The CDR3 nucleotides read TGTGCCAGCTCACCAGGTAGAGAGACCCAGTACTTC. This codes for CASSPGRETQYF.

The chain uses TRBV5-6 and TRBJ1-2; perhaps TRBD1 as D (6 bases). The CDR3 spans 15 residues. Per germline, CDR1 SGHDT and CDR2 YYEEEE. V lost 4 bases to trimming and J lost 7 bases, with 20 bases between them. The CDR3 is CASSPWTAEIPGYTF. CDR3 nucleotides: TGTGCCAGCAGCCCGTGGACAGCAGAGATCCCTGGCTACACCTTC. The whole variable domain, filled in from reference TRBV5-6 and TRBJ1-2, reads DAGVTQSPTHLIKTRGQQVTLRCSPKSGHDTVSWYQQALGQGPQFIFQYYEEEERQRGNFPDRFSGHQFPNYSSELNVNALLLGDSALYLCASSPWTAEIPGYTFGSGTRLTVV.

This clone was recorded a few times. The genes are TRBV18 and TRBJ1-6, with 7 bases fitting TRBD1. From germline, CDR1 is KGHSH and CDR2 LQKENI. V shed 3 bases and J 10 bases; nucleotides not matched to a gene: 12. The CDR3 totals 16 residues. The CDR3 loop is CASSPQTGILNSPLHF. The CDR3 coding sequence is TGTGCCAGCTCACCGCAGACAGGGATCCTGAACTCACCCCTCCACTTT. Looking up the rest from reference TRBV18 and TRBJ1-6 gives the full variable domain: NAGVMQNPRHLVRRRGQEARLRCSPMKGHSHVYWYRQLPEEGLKFMVYLQKENIIDESGMPKERFSAEFPKEGPSILRIQQVVRGDSAAYFCASSPQTGILNSPLHFGNGTRLTVT.

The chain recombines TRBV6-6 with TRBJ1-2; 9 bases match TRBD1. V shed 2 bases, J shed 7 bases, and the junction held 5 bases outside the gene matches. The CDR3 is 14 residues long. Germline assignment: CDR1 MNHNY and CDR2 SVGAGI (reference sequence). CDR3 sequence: CASSYPGQGLGYTF. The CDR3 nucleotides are TGTGCCAGCAGTTACCCGGGACAGGGTCTTGGCTACACCTTC.

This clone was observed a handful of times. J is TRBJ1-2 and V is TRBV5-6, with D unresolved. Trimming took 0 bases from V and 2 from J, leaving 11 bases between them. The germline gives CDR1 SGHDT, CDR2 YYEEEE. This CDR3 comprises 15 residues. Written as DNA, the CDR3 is TGTGCCAGCAGCTTGGCTGGAGGGTTGAACTATGGCTACACCTTC. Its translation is CASSLAGGLNYGYTF.

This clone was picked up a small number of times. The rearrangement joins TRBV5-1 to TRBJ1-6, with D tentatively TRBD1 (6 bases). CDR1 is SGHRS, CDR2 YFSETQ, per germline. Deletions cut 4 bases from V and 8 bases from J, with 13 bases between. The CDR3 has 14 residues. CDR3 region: CASSPVGADSPLHF. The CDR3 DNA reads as TGCGCCAGCAGCCCCGTGGGGGCGGATTCACCCCTCCACTTT.

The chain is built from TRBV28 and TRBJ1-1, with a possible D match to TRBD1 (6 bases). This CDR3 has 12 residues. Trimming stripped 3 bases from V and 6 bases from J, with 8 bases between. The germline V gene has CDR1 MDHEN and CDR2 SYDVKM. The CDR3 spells CASSFGGPEAFF. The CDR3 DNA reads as TGTGCCAGCAGTTTTGGGGGCCCTGAAGCTTTCTTT.

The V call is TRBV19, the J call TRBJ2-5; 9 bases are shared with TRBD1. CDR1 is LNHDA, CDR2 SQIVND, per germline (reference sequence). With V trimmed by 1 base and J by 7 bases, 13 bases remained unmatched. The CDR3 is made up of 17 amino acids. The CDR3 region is CASSIARGQGLSGTQYF. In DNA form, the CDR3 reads TGTGCCAGTAGTATAGCTCGGGGACAGGGCCTAAGTGGGACCCAGTACTTC.

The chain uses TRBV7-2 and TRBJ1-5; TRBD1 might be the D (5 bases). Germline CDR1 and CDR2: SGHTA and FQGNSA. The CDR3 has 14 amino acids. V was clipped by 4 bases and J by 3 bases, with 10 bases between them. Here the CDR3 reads CASSSGLTNQPQHF. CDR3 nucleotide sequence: TGTGCCAGCAGCTCGGGACTGACCAATCAGCCCCAGCATTTT.

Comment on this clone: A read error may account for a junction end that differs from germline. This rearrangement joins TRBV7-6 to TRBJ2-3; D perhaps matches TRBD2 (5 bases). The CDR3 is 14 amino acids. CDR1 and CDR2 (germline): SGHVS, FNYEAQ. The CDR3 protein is CASTQRGSTDTQYF. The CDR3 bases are TGTGCCAGCACCCAACGAGGGAGCACGGATACGCAGTATTTT.

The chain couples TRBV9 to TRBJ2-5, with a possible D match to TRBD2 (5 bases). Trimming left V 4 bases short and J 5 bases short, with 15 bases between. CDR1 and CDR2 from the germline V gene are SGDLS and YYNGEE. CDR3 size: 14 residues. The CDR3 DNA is TGTGCCAGCAGCCCCGACGGGGTAACGGAGACCCAGTACTTC. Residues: CASSPDGVTETQYF.

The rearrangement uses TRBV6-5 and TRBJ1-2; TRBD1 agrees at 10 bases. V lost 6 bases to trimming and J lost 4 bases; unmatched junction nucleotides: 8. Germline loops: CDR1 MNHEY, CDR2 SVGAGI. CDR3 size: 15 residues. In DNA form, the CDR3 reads TGTGCCAGCAGCCTGACAGGGGGCCCTTTCTATGGCTACACCTTC. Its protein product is CASSLTGGPFYGYTF.

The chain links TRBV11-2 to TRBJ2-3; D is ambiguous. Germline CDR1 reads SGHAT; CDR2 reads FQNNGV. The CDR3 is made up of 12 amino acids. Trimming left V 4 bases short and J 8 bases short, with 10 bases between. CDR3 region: CASSSSRVTQYF. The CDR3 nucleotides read TGTGCCAGCAGCTCCTCCCGGGTTACGCAGTATTTT.

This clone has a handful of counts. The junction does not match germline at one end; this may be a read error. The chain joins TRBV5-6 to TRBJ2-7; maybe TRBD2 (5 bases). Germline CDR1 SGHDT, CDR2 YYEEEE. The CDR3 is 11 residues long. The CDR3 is CASRKDCQEDF. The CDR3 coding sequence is TGTGCCAGCAGAAAGGACTGCCAGGAAGACTTC.

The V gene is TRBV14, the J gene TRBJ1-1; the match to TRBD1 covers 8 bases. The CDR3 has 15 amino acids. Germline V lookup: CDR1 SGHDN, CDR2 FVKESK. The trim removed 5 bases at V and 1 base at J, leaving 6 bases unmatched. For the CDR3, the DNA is TGTGCCAGCAGCGACCACAGGGGGAAGAACACTGAAGCTTTCTTT. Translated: CASSDHRGKNTEAFF. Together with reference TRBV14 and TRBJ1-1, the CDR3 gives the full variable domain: EAGVTQFPSHSVIEKGQTVTLRCDPISGHDNLYWYRRVMGKEIKFLLHFVKESKQDESGMPNNRFLAERTGGTYSTLKVQPAELEDSGVYFCASSDHRGKNTEAFFGQGTRLTVV.

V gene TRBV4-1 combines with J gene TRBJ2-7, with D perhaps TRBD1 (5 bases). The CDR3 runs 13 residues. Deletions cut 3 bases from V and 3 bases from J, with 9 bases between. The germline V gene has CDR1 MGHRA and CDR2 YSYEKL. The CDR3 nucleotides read TGCGCCAGCAGCCATAGACAGCTCTACGAGCAGTACTTC. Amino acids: CASSHRQLYEQYF.